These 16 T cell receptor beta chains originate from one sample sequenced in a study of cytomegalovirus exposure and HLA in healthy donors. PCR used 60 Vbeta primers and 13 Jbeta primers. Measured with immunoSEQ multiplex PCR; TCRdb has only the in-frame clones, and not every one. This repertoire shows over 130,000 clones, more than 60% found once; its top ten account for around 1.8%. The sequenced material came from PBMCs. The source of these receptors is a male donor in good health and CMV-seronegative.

The CDR3 nucleotides are TGTGCCAGCAGCTTGACGGGGACAGGGGCTACCTACGAGCAGTACTTC. Amino acid sequence: CASSLTGTGATYEQYF. The chain couples TRBV7-8 to TRBJ2-7, with 10 bases that match TRBD1. The CDR3 is 16 residues long. Trimming removed 3 bases from V and 2 bases from J; junction bases left unmatched: 7. Germline V gene lookup returns CDR1 SGHVS and CDR2 FQNEAQ.

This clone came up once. CDR3 amino acids: CASTGQSSYNSPLHF. DNA for the CDR3: TGTGCCAGCACCGGACAAAGCTCCTATAATTCACCCCTCCACTTT. The chain combines TRBV6-1 with TRBJ1-6; perhaps TRBD1 as D (5 bases). CDR1 MNHNS and CDR2 SASEGT come from the germline V gene. The CDR3 contains 15 residues. Trimming removed 7 bases from V and 0 bases from J, with 10 bases in between.

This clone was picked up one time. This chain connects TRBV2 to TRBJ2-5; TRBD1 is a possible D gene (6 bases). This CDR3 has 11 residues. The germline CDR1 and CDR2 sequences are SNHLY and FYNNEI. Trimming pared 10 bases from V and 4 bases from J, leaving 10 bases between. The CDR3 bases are TGTGCCACCTCAGGGGCAGAGACCCAGTACTTC. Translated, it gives CATSGAETQYF. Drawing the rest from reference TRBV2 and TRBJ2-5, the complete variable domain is EPEVTQTPSHQVTQMGQEVILRCVPISNHLYFYWYRQILGQKVEFLVSFYNNEISEKSEIFDDQFSVERPDGSNFTLKIRSTKLEDSAMYFCATSGAETQYFGPGTRLLVL.

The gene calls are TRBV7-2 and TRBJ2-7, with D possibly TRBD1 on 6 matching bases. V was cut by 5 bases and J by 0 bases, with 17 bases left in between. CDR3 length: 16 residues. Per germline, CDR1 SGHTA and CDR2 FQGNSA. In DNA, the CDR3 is TGTGCCAGCAGCCTCTTTCAGGGGCCCTACTCCTACGAGCAGTACTTC. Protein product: CASSLFQGPYSYEQYF.

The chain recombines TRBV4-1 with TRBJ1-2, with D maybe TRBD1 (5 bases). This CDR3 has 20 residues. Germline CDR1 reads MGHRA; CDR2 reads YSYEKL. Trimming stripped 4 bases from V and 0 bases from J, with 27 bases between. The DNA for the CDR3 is TGCGCCAGCAGCCCTACTCCGGGACGGACTAAAAGCAACACTAACTATGGCTACACCTTC. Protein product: CASSPTPGRTKSNTNYGYTF.

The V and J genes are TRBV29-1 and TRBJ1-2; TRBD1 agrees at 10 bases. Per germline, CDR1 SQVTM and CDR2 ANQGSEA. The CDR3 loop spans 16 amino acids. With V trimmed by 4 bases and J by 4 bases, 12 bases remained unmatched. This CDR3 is CSVALMGTGAGYGYTF. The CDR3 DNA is TGCAGCGTTGCCCTGATGGGGACAGGGGCAGGCTATGGCTACACCTTC.

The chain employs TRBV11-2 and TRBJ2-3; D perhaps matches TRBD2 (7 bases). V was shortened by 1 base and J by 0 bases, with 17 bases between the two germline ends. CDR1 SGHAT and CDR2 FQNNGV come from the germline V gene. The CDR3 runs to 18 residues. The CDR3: CASSLAGGVFTSTDTQYF. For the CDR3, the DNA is TGTGCCAGCAGCTTAGCGGGGGGCGTGTTTACTAGCACAGATACGCAGTATTTT. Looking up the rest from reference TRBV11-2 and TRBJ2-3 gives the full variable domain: EAGVAQSPRYKIIEKRQSVAFWCNPISGHATLYWYQQILGQGPKLLIQFQNNGVVDDSQLPKDRFSAERLKGVDSTLKIQPAKLEDSAVYLCASSLAGGVFTSTDTQYFGPGTRLTVL.

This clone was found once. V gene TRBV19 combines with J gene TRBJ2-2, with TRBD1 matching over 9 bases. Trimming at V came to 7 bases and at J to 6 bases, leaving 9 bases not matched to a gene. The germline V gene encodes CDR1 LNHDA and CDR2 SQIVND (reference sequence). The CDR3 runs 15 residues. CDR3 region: CASIDRDRVPGELFF. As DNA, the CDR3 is TGTGCCAGTATCGACCGGGACAGGGTCCCCGGGGAGCTGTTTTTT.

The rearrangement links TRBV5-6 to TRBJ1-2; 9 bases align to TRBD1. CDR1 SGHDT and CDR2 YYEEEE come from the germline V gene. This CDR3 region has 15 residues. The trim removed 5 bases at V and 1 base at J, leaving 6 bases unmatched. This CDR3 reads CASSFGTGNNYGYTF. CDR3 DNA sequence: TGTGCCAGCAGTTTTGGGACAGGGAATAACTATGGCTACACCTTC.

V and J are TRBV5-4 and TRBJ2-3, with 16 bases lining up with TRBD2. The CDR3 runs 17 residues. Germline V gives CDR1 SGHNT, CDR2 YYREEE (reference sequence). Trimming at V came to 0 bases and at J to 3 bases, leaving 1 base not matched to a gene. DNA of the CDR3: TGTGCCAGCAGCTTGGGGGGACTAGCGGGGGGGACAGATACGCAGTATTTT. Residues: CASSLGGLAGGTDTQYF.

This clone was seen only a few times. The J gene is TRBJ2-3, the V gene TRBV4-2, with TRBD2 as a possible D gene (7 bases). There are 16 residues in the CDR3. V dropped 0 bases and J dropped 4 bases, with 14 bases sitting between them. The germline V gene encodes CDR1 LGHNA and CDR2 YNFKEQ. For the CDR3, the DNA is TGTGCCAGCAGCCAAGATTCTCAGGGGAGGGCAGATACGCAGTATTTT. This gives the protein CASSQDSQGRADTQYF.

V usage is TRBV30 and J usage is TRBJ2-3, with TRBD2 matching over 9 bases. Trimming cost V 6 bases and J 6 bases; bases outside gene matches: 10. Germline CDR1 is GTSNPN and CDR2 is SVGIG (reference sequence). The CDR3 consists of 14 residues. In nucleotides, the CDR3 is TGTGCCTGTCAGGGGACTAGCCTATTGGATACGCAGTATTTT. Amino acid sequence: CACQGTSLLDTQYF.

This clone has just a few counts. DNA of the CDR3: TGTGCCAGCAGTCGGAACGACAGGCCTAATGAAAAACTGTTTTTT. This sequence encodes CASSRNDRPNEKLFF. The gene calls are TRBV27 and TRBJ1-4; D might be TRBD1 (6 bases). The V gene's germline CDR1 is MNHEY and CDR2 SMNVEV (reference sequence). V was trimmed by 5 bases and J by 3 bases, leaving 13 bases between them. This CDR3 is 15 amino acids long.

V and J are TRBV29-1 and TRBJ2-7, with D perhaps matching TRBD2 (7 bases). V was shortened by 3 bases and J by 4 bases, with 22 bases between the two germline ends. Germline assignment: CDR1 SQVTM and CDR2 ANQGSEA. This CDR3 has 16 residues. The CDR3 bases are TGCAGCGTTGAGGGAGATGATACGGGGGGCGAATACGAGCAGTACTTC. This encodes CSVEGDDTGGEYEQYF.

This CDR3 reads CASSLMRGRVGTEAFF. DNA for the CDR3: TGTGCCAGCAGCCTGATGCGAGGCAGGGTCGGCACTGAAGCTTTCTTT. The chain carries TRBV5-4 and TRBJ1-1, with TRBD1 as a possible D gene (5 bases). Trimming shortened V by 4 bases and J by 4 bases, and 20 bases separated the two germline ends. In germline, CDR1 is SGHNT, CDR2 YYREEE (reference sequence). There are 16 residues in the CDR3.

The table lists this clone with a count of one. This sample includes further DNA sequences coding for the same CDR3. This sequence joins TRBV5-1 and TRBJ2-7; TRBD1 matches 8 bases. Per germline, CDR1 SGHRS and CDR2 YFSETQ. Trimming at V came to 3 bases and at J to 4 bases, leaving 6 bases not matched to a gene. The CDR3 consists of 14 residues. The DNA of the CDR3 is TGCGCCAGCAGCTCCGGGACAGGATCATACGAGCAGTACTTC. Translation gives CASSSGTGSYEQYF.